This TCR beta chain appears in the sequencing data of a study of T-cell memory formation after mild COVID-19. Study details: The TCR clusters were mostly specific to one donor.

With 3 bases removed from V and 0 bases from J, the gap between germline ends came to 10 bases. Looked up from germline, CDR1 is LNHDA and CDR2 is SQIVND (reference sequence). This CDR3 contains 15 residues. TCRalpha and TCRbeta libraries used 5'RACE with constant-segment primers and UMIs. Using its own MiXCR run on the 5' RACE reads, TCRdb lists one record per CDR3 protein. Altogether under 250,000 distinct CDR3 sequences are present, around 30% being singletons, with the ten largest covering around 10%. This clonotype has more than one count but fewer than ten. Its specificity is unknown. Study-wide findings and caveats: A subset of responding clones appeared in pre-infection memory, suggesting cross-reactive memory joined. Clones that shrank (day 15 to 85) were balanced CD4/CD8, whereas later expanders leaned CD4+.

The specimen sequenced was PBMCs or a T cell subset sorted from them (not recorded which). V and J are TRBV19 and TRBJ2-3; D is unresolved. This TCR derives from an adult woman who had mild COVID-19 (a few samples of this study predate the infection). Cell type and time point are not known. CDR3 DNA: TGTGCCAGTAGTATGCGGCTCCAAAGCACAGATACGCAGTATTTT. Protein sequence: CASSMRLQSTDTQYF.